Listed below are T cell receptor beta chains from one sample, sequenced in a study of identical twins. Each CDR3 protein is one row after TCRdb ran MiXCR on the 5' RACE reads. The table shows hundreds of thousands of distinct CDR3 sequences, with roughly an eighth occurring only once. The sample was also linked to a second study, of yellow fever vaccine responses in identical twins.

Specimen: CD8+ T cells sorted from blood. Receptor source: a young woman in good health. Both conserved end residues are part of each CDR3. D genes are given only for firm matches. Expanded clones get a size class; other rows say once, few or many, or leave the size out.

TRBJ1-6 | 17 | few | - | TRBV7-9 | TGTGCCAGCAGCTTATTTGACTCGAGCTCCTATAATTCACCCCTCCACTTT | CASSLFDSSSYNSPLHF
TRBJ2-3 | 16 | few | TRBD2 | TRBV9 | TGTGCCAGCAGCGTGGGGACTATGGTCTCCACAGATACGCAGTATTTT | CASSVGTMVSTDTQYF
TRBJ1-1 | 15 | - | - | TRBV11-2 | TGTGCCAGCAGCTCTCACGGGACATCGAACACTGAAGCTTTCTTT | CASSSHGTSNTEAFF
TRBJ2-1 | 15 | many | TRBD2 | TRBV7-9 | TGTGCCAGCAGCTTAGCTAGCGGGAGTCGGGATGAGCAGTTCTTC | CASSLASGSRDEQFF
TRBJ2-5 | 17 | many | - | TRBV5-1 | TGCGCCAGCAGGGCCCTCGAGTTGCAAATTGTGGGGGAGACCCAGTACTTC | CASRALELQIVGETQYF
TRBJ2-5 | 15 | many | TRBD1 | TRBV28 | TGTGCCAGCAGTTTAGACAGGGGGTCCCAAGAGACCCAGTACTTC | CASSLDRGSQETQYF
TRBJ1-2 | 13 | - | - | TRBV28 | TGTGCCAGCAGTTTCCGGGACGTCGATGGCTACACCTTC | CASSFRDVDGYTF
TRBJ2-1 | 13 | - | - | TRBV9 | TGTGCCAGCAGGGATGAGACTAGGCGGGAGCAGTTCTTC | CASRDETRREQFF
TRBJ1-1 | 15 | few | - | TRBV29-1 | TGCAGCGTTGAAGATCGTTTTTCATGGAACACTGAAGCTTTCTTT | CSVEDRFSWNTEAFF
TRBJ1-1 | 15 | - | TRBD1 | TRBV28 | TGTGCCAGCAGTTCCGGGACAGGACAGGCTAGTGAAGCTTTCTTT | CASSSGTGQASEAFF
TRBJ1-6 | 13 | few | - | TRBV28 | TGTGCCAGCAGTTCCACCGGCTGGTCACCCCTCCACTTT | CASSSTGWSPLHF
TRBJ2-3 | 15 | - | TRBD2 | TRBV6-2/TRBV6-3 | TGTGCCAGCAGTTACGGCGGGGGGGCCCCAGATACGCAGTATTTT | CASSYGGGAPDTQYF